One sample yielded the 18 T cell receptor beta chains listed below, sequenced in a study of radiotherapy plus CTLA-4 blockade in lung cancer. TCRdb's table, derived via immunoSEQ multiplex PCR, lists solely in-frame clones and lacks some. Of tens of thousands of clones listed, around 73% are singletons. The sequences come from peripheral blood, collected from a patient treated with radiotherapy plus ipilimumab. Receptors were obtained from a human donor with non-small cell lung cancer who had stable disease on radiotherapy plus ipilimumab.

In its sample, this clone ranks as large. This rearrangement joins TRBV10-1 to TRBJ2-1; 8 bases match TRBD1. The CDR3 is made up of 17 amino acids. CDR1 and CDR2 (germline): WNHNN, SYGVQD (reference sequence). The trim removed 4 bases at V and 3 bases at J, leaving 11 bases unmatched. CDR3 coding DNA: TGCGCCAGCAGTGGCCGGACAGGGCCCACCTACTACAATGAGCAGTTCTTC. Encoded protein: CASSGRTGPTYYNEQFF.

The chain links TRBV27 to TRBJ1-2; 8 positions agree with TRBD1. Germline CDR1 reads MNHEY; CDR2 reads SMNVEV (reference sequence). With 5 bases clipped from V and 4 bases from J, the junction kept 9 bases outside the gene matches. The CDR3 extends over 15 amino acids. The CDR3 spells CASSPGQGWSYGYTF. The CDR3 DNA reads TGTGCCAGCAGTCCCGGACAGGGCTGGTCCTATGGCTACACCTTC.

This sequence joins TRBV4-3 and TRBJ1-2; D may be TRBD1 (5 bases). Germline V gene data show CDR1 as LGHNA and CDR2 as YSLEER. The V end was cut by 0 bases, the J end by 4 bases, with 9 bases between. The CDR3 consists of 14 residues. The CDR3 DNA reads TGCGCCAGCAGCCAAGATCTGCAGGGCTATGGCTACACCTTC. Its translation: CASSQDLQGYGYTF.

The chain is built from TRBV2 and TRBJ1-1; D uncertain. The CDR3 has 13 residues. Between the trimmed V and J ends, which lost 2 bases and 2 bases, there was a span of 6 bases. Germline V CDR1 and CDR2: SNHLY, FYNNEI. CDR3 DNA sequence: TGTGCCAGCAGTGAAATAGGTAACACTGAAGCTTTCTTT. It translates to CASSEIGNTEAFF.

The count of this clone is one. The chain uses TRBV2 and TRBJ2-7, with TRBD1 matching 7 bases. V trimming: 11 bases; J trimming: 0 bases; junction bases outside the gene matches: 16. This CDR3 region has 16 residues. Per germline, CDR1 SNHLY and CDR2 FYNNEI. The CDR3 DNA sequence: TGTGCCTCTCGACAGGGAGCCGTTTTGGACTCCTACGAGCAGTACTTC. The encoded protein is CASRQGAVLDSYEQYF.

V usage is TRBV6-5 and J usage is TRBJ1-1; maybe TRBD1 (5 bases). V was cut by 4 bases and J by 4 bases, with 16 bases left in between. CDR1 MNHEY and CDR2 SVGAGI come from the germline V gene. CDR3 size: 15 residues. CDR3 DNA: TGTGCCAGCAGTTCCCTAGTGGTCCAGGGCACTGAAGCTTTCTTT. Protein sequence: CASSSLVVQGTEAFF.

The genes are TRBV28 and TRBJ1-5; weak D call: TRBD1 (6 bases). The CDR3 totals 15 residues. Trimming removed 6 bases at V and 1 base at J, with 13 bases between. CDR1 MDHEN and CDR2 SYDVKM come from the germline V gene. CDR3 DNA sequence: TGTGCCAGCAGGCTACAGGGCCAGAGCAATCAGCCCCAGCATTTT. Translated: CASRLQGQSNQPQHF.

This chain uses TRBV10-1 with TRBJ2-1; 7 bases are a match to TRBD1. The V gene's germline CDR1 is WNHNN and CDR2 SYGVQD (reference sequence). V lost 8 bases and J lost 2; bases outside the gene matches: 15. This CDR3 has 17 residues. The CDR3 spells CASGSNRGVEAYNEQFF. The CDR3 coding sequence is TGCGCCAGCGGTTCTAACAGGGGTGTTGAGGCCTACAATGAGCAGTTCTTC.

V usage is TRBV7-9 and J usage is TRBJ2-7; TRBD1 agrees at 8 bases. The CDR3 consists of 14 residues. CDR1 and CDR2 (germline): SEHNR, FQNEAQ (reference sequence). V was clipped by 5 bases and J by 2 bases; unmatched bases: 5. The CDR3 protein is CASSRTGQTYEQYV. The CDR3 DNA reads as TGTGCCAGCAGCCGGACAGGGCAGACCTACGAGCAGTACGTC.

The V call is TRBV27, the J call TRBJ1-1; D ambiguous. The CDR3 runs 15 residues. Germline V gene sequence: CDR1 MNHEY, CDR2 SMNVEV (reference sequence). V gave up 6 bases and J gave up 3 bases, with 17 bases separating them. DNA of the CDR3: TGTGCCAGCAGCCTGGACCCAATGCTGCACACTGAAGCTTTCTTT. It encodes CASSLDPMLHTEAFF.

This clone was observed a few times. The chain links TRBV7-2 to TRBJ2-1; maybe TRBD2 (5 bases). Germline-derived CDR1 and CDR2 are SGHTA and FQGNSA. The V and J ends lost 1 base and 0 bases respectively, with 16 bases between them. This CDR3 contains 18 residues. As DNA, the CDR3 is TGTGCCAGCAGCTTAGATTGGTTGGCGGGCAGCTCCTACAATGAGCAGTTCTTC. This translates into CASSLDWLAGSSYNEQFF.

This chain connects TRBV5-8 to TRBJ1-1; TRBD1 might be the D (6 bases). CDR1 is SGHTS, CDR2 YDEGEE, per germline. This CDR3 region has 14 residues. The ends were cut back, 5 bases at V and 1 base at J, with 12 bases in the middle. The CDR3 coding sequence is TGTGCCAGCAGTACAGGGTTGGCGAACACTGAAGCTTTCTTT. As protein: CASSTGLANTEAFF.

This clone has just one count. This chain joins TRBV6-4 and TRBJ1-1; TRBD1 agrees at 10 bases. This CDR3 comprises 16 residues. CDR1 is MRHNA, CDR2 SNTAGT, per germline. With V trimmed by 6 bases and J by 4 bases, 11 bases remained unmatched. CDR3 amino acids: CASSQSPGQGFTEAFF. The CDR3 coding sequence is TGTGCCAGCAGCCAATCCCCGGGACAGGGGTTCACTGAAGCTTTCTTT.

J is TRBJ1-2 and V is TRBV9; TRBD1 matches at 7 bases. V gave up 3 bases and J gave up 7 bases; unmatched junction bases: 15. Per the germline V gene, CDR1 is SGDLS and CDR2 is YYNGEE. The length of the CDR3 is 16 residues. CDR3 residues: CASSAPVFQGGLGYTF. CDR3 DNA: TGTGCCAGCAGCGCGCCAGTATTCCAGGGGGGGCTTGGCTACACCTTC.

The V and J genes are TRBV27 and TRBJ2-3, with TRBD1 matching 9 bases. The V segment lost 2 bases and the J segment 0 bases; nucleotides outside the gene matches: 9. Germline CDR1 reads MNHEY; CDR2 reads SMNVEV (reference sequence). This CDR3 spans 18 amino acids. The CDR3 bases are TGTGCCAGCAGTTTAACAGGGGGCTACTTACTTAGCACAGATACGCAGTATTTT. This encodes CASSLTGGYLLSTDTQYF.

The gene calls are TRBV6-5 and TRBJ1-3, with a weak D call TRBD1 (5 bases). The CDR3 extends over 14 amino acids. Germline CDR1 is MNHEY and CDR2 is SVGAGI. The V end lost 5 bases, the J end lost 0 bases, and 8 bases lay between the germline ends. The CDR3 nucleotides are TGTGCCAGCAGTCCAGGGATCTCTGGAAACACCATATATTTT. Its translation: CASSPGISGNTIYF.

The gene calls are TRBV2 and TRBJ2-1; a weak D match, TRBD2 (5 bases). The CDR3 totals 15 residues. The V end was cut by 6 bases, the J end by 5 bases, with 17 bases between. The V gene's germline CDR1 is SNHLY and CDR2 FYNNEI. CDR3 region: CASSRSGWGDNEQFF. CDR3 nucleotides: TGTGCCAGCAGCCGCTCCGGGTGGGGAGACAATGAGCAGTTCTTC.

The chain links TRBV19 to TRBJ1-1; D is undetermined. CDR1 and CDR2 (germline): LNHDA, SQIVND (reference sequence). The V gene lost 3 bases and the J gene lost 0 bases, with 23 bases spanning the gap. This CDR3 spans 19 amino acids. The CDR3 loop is CASSIAARAVTRMNTEAFF. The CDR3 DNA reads TGTGCCAGTAGTATCGCCGCCCGGGCCGTCACCAGAATGAACACTGAAGCTTTCTTT. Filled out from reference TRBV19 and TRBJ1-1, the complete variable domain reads DGGITQSPKYLFRKEGQNVTLSCEQNLNHDAMYWYRQDPGQGLRLIYYSQIVNDFQKGDIAEGYSVSREKKESFPLTVTSAQKNPTAFYLCASSIAARAVTRMNTEAFFGQGTRLTVV.